Listed here is a single TCR beta chain. Its antigen is still unknown. One base away there is no much larger clone; base qualities are not given. In Seattle, one collaborating source enrolled patients while the infection was active and tracked those patients longitudinally over the course of disease. Whole blood was collected in K2EDTA tubes by collaborating institutions according to the institutions' own protocols. Collaborator samples were shipped for TCRbeta analysis as frozen whole blood, isolated PBMCs, or DNA extracted from either sample type. CDR1 and CDR2 are drawn from the germline V gene: MNHEY, SVGEGT. The CDR3 contains 14 residues, cysteine and phenylalanine counted. Of the read, only the CDR3 DNA is kept; its 42 bases are in frame from base 1. Trimming takes 2 bases from V and 4 bases from J, and the germline ends sit 8 bases apart. The data belong to a study of blood T cell repertoires in COVID-19 (TCRdb year 2020). About the full investigation: Collaborator samples came from the United States, Italy and Spain and covered acute and convalescent phases of COVID-19. The sample metadata nearly always contained a de-identified subject ID, COVID-19 status, age in years and sex. The material from the prospective study consisted of cDNA or gDNA derived from T cells, B-cell-depleted T cells, or PBMCs. Where available, HLA class I and class II types were taken from metadata supplied by the sample provider and were not determined by assay-based typing. The repertoires were released in a freely available public database meant as a resource for research on the immune response to SARS-CoV-2. Deeply sampled blood TCRbeta repertoires from subjects exposed to, actively infected with, or recovered from COVID-19 were included in the dataset. The samples were drawn from two sources: the first 160 participants of the ongoing ImmuneRACE study, and 1,000 to 1,500 subjects contributed by 6 global collaborators.

TCRbeta CDR3 regions were amplified from genomic DNA using the immunoSEQ Assay, a bias-controlled multiplex PCR. The source study handled its data this way. The number of nucleated cells in each sample was estimated by amplification of reference gene primers within the assay. To quantify the absolute abundance of each unique TCRbeta CDR3 rearrangement, sequence reads were collapsed and filtered. For each sample, productive Simpson clonality was calculated as the square root of Simpson's diversity index across productive rearrangements. TCRdb took this table from immuneACCESS and kept in-frame rearrangements with V and J called. Such tables lack part of the clones; where checked against another copy, unresolved V genes explain under half of the gap, and the rest is unexplained. V and J calls and clone size are as listed in that table; D and trimming were resolved from the DNA. Counted in this sample were 300,000 to 350,000 clones; 88% of them appeared once. In total, the top ten clones hold 1.6% of the sample.

Overall results and qualifications from the work: How much clinical and demographic metadata was included differed by source and by participant, and the metadata was provided uncurated.

The specimen was peripheral blood. The source is a woman in her 30s with COVID-19, enrolled during active disease. In this chain, TRBV6-2 or TRBV6-3 is recombined with TRBJ2-2; the D gene assignment is ambiguous. CDR3 sequence: CASSYGQFTGELFF. The nucleotide sequence is TGTGCCAGCAGTTACGGGCAGTTCACCGGGGAGCTGTTTTTT.